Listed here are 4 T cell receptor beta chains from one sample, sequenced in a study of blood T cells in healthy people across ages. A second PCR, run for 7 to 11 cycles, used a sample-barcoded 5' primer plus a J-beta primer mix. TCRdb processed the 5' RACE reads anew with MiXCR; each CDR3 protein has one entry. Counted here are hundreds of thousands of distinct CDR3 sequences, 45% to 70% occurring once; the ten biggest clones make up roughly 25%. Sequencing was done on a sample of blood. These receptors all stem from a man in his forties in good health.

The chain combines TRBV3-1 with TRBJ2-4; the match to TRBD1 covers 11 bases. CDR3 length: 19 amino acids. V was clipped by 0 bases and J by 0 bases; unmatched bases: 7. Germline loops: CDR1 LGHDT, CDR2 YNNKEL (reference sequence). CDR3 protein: CASSQDAGQGAEAKNIQYF. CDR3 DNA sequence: TGTGCCAGCAGCCAAGATGCAGGACAGGGGGCCGAAGCCAAAAACATTCAGTACTTC.

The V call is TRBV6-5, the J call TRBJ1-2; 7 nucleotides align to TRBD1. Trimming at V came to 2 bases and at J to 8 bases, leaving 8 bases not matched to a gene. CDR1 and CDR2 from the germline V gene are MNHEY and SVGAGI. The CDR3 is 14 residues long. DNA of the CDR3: TGTGCCAGCAGTTACCTCGACAGGGAAGGAGGCTACACCTTC. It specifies CASSYLDREGGYTF.

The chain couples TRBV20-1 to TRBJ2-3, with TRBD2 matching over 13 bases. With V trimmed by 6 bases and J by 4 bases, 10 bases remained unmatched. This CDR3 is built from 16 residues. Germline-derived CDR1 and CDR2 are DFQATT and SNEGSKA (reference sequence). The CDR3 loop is CSAAAGLAGVADTQYF. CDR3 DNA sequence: TGCAGTGCCGCCGCTGGACTAGCGGGGGTGGCAGATACGCAGTATTTT.

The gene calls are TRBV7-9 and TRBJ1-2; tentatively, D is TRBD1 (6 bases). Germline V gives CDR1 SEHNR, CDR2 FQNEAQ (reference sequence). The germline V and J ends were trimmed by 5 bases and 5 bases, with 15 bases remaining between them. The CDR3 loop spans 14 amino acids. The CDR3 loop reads CASSARQETYGYTF. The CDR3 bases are TGTGCCAGCAGCGCAAGACAGGAGACGTATGGCTACACCTTC.